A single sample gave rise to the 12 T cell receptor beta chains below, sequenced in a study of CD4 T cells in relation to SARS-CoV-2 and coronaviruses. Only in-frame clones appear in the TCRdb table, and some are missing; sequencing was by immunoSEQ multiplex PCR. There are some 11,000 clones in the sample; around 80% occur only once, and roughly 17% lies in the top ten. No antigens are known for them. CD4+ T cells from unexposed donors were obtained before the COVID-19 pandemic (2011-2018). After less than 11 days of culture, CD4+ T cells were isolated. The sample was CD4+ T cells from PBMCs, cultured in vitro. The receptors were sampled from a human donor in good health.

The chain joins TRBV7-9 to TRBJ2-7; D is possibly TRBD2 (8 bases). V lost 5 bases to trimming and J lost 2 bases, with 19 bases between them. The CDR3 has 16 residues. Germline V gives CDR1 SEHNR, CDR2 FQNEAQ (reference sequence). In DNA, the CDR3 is TGTGCCAGCAGCCGAGCGAGGGGGCGGGAGGCCTACGAGCAGTACTTC. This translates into CASSRARGREAYEQYF.

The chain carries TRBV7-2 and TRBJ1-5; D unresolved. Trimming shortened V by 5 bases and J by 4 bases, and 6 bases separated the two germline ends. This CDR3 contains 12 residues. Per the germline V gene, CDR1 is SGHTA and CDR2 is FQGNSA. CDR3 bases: TGTGCCAGCAGCGTACAGAATCAGCCCCAGCATTTT. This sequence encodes CASSVQNQPQHF.

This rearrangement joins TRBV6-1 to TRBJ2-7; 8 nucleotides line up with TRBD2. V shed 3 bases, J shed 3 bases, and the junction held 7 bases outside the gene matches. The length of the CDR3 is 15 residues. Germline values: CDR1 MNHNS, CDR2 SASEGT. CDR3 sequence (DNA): TGTGCCAGCAGTGACCCCGGGGGGACTAGCTACGAGCAGTACTTC. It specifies CASSDPGGTSYEQYF.

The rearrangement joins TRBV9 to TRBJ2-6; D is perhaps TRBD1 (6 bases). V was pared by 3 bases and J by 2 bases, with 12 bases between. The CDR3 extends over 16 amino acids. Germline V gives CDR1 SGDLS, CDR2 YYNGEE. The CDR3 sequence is CASSGTGSTGANVLTF. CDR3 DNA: TGTGCCAGCAGCGGAACAGGGTCGACTGGGGCCAACGTCCTGACTTTC.

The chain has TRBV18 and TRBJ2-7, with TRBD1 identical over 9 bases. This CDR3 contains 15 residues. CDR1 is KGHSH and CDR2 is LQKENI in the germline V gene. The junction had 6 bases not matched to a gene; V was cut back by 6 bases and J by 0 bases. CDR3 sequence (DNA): TGTGCCAGCTCCTTACAGGGGGCCGTCTCCTACGAGCAGTACTTC. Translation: CASSLQGAVSYEQYF.

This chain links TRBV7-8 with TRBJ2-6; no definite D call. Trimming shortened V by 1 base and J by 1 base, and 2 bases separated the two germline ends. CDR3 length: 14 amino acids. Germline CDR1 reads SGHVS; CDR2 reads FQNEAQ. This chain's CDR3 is CASSLVSGANVLTF. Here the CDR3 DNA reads TGTGCCAGCAGCTTAGTTTCTGGGGCCAACGTCCTGACTTTC.

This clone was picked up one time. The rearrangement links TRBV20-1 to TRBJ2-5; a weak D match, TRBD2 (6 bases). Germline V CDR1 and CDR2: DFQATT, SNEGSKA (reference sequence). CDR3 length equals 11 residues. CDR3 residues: CKAGNQETQYF. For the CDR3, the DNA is TGCAAAGCGGGCAACCAAGAGACCCAGTACTTC.

CDR3 loop: CASTLTGGIRETQYF. CDR3 DNA sequence: TGTGCCAGTACCCTGACAGGGGGTATACGGGAGACCCAGTACTTC. This chain uses TRBV19 with TRBJ2-5; TRBD1 agrees at 9 bases. The CDR3 covers 15 residues. Germline V gene sequence: CDR1 LNHDA, CDR2 SQIVND (reference sequence). J gave up 5 bases and V 7 bases, and 11 bases lay outside the gene matches.

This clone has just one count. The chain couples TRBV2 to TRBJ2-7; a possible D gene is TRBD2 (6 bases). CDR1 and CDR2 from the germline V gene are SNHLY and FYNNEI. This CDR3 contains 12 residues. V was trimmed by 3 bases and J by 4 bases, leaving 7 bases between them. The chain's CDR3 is CASSDGGYEQYF. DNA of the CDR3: TGTGCCAGCAGTGACGGGGGATACGAGCAGTACTTC.

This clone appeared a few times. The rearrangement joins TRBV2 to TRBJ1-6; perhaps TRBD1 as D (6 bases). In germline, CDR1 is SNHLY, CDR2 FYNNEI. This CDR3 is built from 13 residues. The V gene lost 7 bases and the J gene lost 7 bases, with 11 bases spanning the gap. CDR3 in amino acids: CASTRTENSPLHF. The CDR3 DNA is TGTGCCAGCACTAGGACAGAAAATTCACCCCTCCACTTT. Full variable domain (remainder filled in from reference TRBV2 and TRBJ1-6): EPEVTQTPSHQVTQMGQEVILRCVPISNHLYFYWYRQILGQKVEFLVSFYNNEISEKSEIFDDQFSVERPDGSNFTLKIRSTKLEDSAMYFCASTRTENSPLHFGNGTRLTVT.

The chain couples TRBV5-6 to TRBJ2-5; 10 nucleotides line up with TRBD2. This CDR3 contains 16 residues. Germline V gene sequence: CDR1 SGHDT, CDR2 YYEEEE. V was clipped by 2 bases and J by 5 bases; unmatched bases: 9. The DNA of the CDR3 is TGTGCCAGCAGCTTTGGACTAGCGGAGGCGGGGGAGACCCAGTACTTC. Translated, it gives CASSFGLAEAGETQYF. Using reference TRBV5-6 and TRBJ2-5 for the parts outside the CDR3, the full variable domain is DAGVTQSPTHLIKTRGQQVTLRCSPKSGHDTVSWYQQALGQGPQFIFQYYEEEERQRGNFPDRFSGHQFPNYSSELNVNALLLGDSALYLCASSFGLAEAGETQYFGPGTRLLVL.

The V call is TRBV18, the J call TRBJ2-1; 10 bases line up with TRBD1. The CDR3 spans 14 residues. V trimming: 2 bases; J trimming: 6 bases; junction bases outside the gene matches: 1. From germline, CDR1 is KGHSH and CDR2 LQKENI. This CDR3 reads CASSPGQGGNEQFF. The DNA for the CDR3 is TGTGCCAGCTCACCAGGACAGGGGGGCAATGAGCAGTTCTTC.